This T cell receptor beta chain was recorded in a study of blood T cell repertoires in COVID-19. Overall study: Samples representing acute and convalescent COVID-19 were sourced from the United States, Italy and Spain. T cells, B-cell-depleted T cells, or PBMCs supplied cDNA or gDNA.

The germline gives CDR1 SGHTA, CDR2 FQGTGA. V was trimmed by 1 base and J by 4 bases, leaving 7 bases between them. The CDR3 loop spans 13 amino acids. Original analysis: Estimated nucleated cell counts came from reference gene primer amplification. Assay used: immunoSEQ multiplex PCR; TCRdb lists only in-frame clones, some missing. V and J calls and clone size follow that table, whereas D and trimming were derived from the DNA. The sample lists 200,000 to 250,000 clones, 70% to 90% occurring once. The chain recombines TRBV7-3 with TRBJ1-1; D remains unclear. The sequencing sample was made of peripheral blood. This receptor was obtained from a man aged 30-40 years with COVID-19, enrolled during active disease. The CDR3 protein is CASSLSASTEAFF. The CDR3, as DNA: TGTGCCAGCAGCTTAAGTGCTAGCACTGAAGCTTTCTTT.